The TCR beta chain under discussion was sequenced for a study of blood T cell repertoires in COVID-19. The germline V gene has CDR1 SGHAT and CDR2 FQNNGV. The CDR3 consists of 13 residues. The V end lost 0 bases, the J end lost 2 bases, and 5 bases lay between the germline ends. Only in-frame clones appear in the TCRdb table, and some are missing; sequencing was by immunoSEQ multiplex PCR. The table includes over 15,000 clones, around 82% detected once. There are a few counts of this clone. This TCR was recovered from a man between 60 and 75 years old with active or convalescent COVID-19. This chain connects TRBV11-2 to TRBJ2-7, with D unclear. Sequenced input: peripheral blood. CDR3 residues: CASSLDLPYEQYF. CDR3 coding DNA: TGTGCCAGCAGCTTAGATCTTCCCTACGAGCAGTACTTC. The whole variable domain, remainder taken from reference TRBV11-2 and TRBJ2-7, is EAGVAQSPRYKIIEKRQSVAFWCNPISGHATLYWYQQILGQGPKLLIQFQNNGVVDDSQLPKDRFSAERLKGVDSTLKIQPAKLEDSAVYLCASSLDLPYEQYFGPGTRLTVT.